The rows below give T cell receptor beta chains drawn from one sample of a study of T cell responses to AZD1222 COVID-19 vaccine. The assay was immunoSEQ multiplex PCR, and TCRdb's table has in-frame clones only and misses some. The sample carries 50,000 or so clones, roughly 90% recorded once. Here the sequenced sample was peripheral blood, taken 28 days after the second AZD1222 dose. The receptors were gathered from an adult who received the AZD1222 COVID-19 vaccine. The CDR3 runs from the conserved cysteine through the conserved F or W. The order of the fields is CDR3 DNA, CDR3 protein, V gene, D gene, J gene, clone size. D genes are given only for firm matches. Rows give clone size only sometimes, using once, few, many, or a class for an expanded clone.

TGTGCCAGCAGTGAATTGACCGGGACCAAAGCTTTCTTT	CASSELTGTKAFF	TRBV6-1	-	TRBJ1-1	-
TGTGCCAGCAGCCCCGAGGCATCCACAGGAGCTTTCTTT	CASSPEASTGAFF	TRBV6-5	-	TRBJ1-1	few
TGTGCCAGCAGCCCTACCCACCAACCCTATGGCTACACCTTC	CASSPTHQPYGYTF	TRBV9	-	TRBJ1-2	-
TGTGCCACCAGCAGAGAGCGGGGGGGCACAGATACGCAGTATTTT	CATSRERGGTDTQYF	TRBV15	TRBD2	TRBJ2-3	-
TGCAGCGTTCCCGGGACAGGACGCAGTGGCTACACCTTC	CSVPGTGRSGYTF	TRBV29-1	TRBD1	TRBJ1-2	-
TGTGCGCATTCGCGCGGGAACACCGGGGAGCTGTTTTTT	CAHSRGNTGELFF	TRBV5-4	-	TRBJ2-2	-
TGTGCCAGCAGTTTATCGGGACAGGGTAGGTCCTACGAGCAGTACTTC	CASSLSGQGRSYEQYF	TRBV27	TRBD1	TRBJ2-7	-
TGTGCCAGCAGTAAACAGGGTCGATCCGGGGAAAAACTGTTTTTT	CASSKQGRSGEKLFF	TRBV6-5	-	TRBJ1-4	-
TGTGCCAGCAGCGAGGGGACAGCGTACTACGAGCAGTACTTC	CASSEGTAYYEQYF	TRBV9	TRBD1	TRBJ2-7	-
TGTGCCAGCAGTGAAGGTGGGGGACAGGGAGGCGAGCAGTACTTC	CASSEGGGQGGEQYF	TRBV2	TRBD1	TRBJ2-7	-
TGTGCCATCAGTGAGACCTCGTTGGGTGGCGAGCAGTACTTC	CAISETSLGGEQYF	TRBV10-3	-	TRBJ2-7	-
TGTGCCAGCAACGGCCGGGACAGGGGGCTCAATGAGCAGTTCTTC	CASNGRDRGLNEQFF	TRBV6-5	TRBD1	TRBJ2-1	-
TGTGCCAGCAGCCTATCATTGGGGTCCGCCTACGAGCAGTACTTC	CASSLSLGSAYEQYF	TRBV7-8	-	TRBJ2-7	-
TGTGCCAGCAGCCAAGAACTAGCGCAGAGCTCCTACAATGAGCAGTTCTTC	CASSQELAQSSYNEQFF	TRBV3-1/TRBV3-2	TRBD2	TRBJ2-1	-